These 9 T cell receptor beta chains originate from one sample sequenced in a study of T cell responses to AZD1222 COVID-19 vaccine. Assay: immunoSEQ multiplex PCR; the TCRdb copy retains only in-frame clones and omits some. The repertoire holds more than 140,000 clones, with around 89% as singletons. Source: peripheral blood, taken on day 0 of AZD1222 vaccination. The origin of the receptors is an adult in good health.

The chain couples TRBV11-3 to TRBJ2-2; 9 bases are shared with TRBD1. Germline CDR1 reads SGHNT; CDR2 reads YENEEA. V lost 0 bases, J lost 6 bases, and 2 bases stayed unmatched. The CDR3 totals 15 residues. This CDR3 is CASSLDGTGSGELFF. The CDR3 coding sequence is TGTGCCAGCAGCTTAGATGGGACAGGGTCCGGGGAGCTGTTTTTT.

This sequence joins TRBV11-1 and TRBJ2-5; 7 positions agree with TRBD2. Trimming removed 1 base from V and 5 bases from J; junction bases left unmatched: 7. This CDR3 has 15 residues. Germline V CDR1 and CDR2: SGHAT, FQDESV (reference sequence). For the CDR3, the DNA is TGTGCCAGCAGCTTAGACGGCGGGAGTACGGAGACCCAGTACTTC. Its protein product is CASSLDGGSTETQYF.

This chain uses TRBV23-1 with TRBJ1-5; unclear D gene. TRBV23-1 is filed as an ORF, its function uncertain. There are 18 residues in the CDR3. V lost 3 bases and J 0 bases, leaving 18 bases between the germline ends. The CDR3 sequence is CASSHLGRLGYSNQPQHF. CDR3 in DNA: TGCGCCAGCAGTCATTTGGGCAGGTTAGGGTATAGCAATCAGCCCCAGCATTTT.

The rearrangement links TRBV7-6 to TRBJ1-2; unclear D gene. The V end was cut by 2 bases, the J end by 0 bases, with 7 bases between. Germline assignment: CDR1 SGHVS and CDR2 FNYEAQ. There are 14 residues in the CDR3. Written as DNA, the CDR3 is TGTGCCAGCAGCTTATACAGCCCTAACTATGGCTACACCTTC. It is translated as CASSLYSPNYGYTF.

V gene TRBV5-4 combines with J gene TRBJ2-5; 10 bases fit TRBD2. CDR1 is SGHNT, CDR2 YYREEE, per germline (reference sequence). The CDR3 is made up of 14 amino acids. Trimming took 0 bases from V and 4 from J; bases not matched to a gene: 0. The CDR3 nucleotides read TGTGCCAGCAGCTTGGGACTAGCGGGAGAGACCCAGTACTTC. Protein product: CASSLGLAGETQYF.

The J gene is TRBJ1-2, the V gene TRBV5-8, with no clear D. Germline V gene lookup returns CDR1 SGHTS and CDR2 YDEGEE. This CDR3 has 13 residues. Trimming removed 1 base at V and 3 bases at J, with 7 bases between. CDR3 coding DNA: TGTGCCAGCAGCTTGAGGCCCTACTATGGCTACACCTTC. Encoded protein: CASSLRPYYGYTF.

CDR3 in DNA: TGTGCCAGCTCACCACAAGGGGGCACTGGGGCCAACGTCCTGACTTTC. Residues: CASSPQGGTGANVLTF. The V gene is TRBV18, the J gene TRBJ2-6, with 7 bases aligning to TRBD1. The ends lost 1 base at V and 2 bases at J; junction bases unmatched: 2. The CDR3 loop spans 16 amino acids. The germline V gene has CDR1 KGHSH and CDR2 LQKENI.

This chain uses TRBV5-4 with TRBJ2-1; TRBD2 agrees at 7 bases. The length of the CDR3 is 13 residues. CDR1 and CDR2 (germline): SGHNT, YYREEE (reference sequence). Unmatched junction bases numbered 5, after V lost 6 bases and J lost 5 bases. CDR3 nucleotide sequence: TGTGCCAGCACCCTTCGGGGGGACAATGAGCAGTTCTTC. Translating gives CASTLRGDNEQFF.

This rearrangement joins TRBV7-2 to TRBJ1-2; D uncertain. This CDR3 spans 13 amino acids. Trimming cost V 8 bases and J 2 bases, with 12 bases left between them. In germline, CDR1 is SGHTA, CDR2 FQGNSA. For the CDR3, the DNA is TGTGCCAGCGCGCGTCCGGACAACTATGGCTACACCTTC. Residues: CASARPDNYGYTF.